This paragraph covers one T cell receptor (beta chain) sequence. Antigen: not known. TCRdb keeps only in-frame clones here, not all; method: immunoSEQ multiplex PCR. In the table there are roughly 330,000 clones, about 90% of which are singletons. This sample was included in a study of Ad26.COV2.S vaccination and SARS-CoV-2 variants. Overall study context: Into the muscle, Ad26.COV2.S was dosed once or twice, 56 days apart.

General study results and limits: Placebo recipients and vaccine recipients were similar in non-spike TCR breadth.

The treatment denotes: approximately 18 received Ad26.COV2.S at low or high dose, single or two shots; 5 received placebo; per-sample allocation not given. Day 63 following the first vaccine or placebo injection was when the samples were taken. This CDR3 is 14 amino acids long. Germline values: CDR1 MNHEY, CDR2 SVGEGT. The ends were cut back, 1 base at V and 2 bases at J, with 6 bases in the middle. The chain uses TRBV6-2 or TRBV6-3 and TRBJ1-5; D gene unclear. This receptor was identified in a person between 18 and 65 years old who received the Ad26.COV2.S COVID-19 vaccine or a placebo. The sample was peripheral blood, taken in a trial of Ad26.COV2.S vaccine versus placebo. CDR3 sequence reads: CASSYWRGNQPQHF. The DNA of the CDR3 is TGTGCCAGCAGTTACTGGAGGGGCAATCAGCCCCAGCATTTT.